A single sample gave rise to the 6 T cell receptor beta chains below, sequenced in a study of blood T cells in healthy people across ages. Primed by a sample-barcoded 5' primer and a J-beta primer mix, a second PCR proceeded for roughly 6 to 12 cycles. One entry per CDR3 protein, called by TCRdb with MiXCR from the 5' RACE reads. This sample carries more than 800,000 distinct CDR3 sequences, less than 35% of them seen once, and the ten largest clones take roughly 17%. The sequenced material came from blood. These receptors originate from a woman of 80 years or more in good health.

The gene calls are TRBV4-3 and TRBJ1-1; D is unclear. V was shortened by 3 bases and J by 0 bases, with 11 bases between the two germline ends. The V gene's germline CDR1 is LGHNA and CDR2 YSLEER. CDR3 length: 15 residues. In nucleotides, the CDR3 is TGCGCCAGCAGCCACGCGGACGGTCTGAACACTGAAGCTTTCTTT. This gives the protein CASSHADGLNTEAFF.

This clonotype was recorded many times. The CDR3 bases are TGTGCCAGCAGTTTTTCACTAGCGCGGGAGGTTTACAATGAGCAGTTCTTC. Amino acids: CASSFSLAREVYNEQFF. The chain is built from TRBV7-2 and TRBJ2-1; TRBD2 matches 8 bases. The germline CDR1 and CDR2 sequences are SGHTA and FQGNSA. The CDR3 consists of 17 residues. Unmatched junction bases numbered 14, after V lost 6 bases and J lost 4 bases.

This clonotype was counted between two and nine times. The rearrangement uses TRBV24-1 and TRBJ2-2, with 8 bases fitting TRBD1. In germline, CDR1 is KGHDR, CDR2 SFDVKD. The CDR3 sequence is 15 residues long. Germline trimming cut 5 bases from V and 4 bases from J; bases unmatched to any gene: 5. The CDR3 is CATSGGTGSTGELFF. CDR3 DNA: TGTGCCACCAGTGGGGGGACAGGCAGCACCGGGGAGCTGTTTTTT.

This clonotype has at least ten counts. CDR3 nucleotides: TGCGCCAGCAGCTTGGCGGACAGGAGCCAAGAGACCCAGTACTTC. Translation gives CASSLADRSQETQYF. This chain joins TRBV5-1 and TRBJ2-5; 7 positions match TRBD1. CDR1 SGHRS and CDR2 YFSETQ come from the germline V gene. There are 15 residues in the CDR3. The ends lost 0 bases at V and 1 base at J; junction bases unmatched: 3.

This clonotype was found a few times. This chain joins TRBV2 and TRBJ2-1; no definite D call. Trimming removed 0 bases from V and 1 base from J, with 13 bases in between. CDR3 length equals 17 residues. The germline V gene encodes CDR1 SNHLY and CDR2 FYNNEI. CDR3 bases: TGTGCCAGCAGTGAAGCGCGTAGATATAGTTCCTACAATGAGCAGTTCTTC. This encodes CASSEARRYSSYNEQFF.

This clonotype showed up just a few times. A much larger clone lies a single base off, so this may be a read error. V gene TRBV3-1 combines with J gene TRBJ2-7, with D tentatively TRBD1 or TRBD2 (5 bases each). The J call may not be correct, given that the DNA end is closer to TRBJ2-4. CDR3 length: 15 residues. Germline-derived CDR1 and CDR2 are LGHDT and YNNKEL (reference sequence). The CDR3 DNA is TGTGCCAGCAGCCAGTCTACGGGGCCCAGGAACATTCAGTACTTC. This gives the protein CASSQSTGPRNIQYF.